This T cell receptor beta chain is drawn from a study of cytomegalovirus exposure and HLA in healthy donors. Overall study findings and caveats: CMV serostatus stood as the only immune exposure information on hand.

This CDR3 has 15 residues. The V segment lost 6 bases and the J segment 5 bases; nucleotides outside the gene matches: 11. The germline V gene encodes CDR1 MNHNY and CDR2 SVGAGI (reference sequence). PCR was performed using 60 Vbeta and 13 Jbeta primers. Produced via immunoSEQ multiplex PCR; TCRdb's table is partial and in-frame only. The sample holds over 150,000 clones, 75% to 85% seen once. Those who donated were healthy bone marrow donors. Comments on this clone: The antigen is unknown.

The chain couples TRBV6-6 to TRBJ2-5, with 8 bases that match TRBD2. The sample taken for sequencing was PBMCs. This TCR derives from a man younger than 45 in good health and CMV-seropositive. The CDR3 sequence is CASSSSGTSRETQYF. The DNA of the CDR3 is TGTGCCAGCAGCTCGTCGGGGACTAGTCGCGAGACCCAGTACTTC.